This is a list of T cell receptor beta chains from one sample in a study of cytomegalovirus exposure and HLA in healthy donors. Data came from immunoSEQ multiplex PCR; TCRdb stores just in-frame clones and leaves some out. The profile shows approximately 82,000 clones, roughly 60% of them singletons. The sequenced sample consisted of PBMCs. The receptors were sampled from a woman in her 30s in good health and CMV-seropositive. Each CDR3 is given with its conserved first and last residue. The D gene is left open where the match is weak. A clone size is listed for some rows: how often the clone was seen (once, few, many), or a class if it is expanded.

>TRBV7-9|TRBJ2-7|-|TRBD1
CASSSAYRGSTYEQYF
TGTGCCAGCAGCTCCGCCTACAGGGGGTCCACCTACGAGCAGTACTTC
>TRBV19|TRBJ1-4|-|TRBD1
CASSDRGREKLFF
TGTGCCAGTAGTGACAGGGGTCGTGAAAAACTGTTTTTT
>TRBV27|TRBJ1-5|-|TRBD1
CASSSDRAYQPQHF
TGTGCCAGCAGTTCGGACAGGGCTTATCAGCCCCAGCATTTT
>TRBV19|TRBJ2-5|-|-
CASSIGGTFGAQYF
TGTGCCAGTAGTATAGGAGGCACCTTCGGGGCCCAGTACTTC
>TRBV7-6|TRBJ2-2|-|TRBD2
CASSTLGGSTGELFF
TGTGCCAGCAGCACCCTGGGGGGGAGCACCGGGGAGCTGTTTTTT
>TRBV6-1|TRBJ1-5|-|TRBD1
CASSELGQGASQPQHF
TGTGCCAGCAGTGAATTGGGACAGGGGGCGAGTCAGCCCCAGCATTTT
>TRBV10-3|TRBJ1-2|few|TRBD1
CAISESSGQGGGYTF
TGTGCCATCAGTGAGTCATCCGGACAGGGCGGTGGCTACACCTTC
>TRBV6-6|TRBJ2-3|-|-
CASGEVSTDTQYF
TGTGCCAGCGGGGAGGTTAGCACAGATACGCAGTATTTT
>TRBV2|TRBJ1-1|-|TRBD1
CASSEFSSPGGRDEAFF
TGTGCCAGCAGTGAGTTTTCATCTCCAGGGGGCAGGGATGAAGCTTTCTTT
>TRBV5-4|TRBJ1-5|-|TRBD1
CASSSGQGNQPQHF
TGTGCCAGCAGCTCCGGACAGGGCAATCAGCCCCAGCATTTT
>TRBV14|TRBJ1-1|-|-
CASSLRGGNTEAFF
TGTGCCAGCAGCCTTAGGGGAGGGAACACTGAAGCTTTCTTT
>TRBV7-9|TRBJ2-7|-|-
CASSLEAGPSSYEQYF
TGTGCCAGCAGCTTAGAGGCAGGTCCAAGCTCCTACGAGCAGTACTTC
>TRBV5-6|TRBJ2-3|-|-
CASVSQFTDTQYF
TGTGCGAGTGTCTCACAGTTCACAGATACGCAGTATTTT
>TRBV18|TRBJ2-7|-|TRBD1
CASSGGTGGYEQYF
TGTGCCAGCTCCGGAGGAACAGGGGGCTACGAGCAGTACTTC
>TRBV19|TRBJ2-7|-|TRBD1
CASSTWTGATYEQYF
TGTGCCAGTAGTACCTGGACAGGGGCCACCTACGAGCAGTACTTC
>TRBV15|TRBJ1-1|once|TRBD1
CATSRVGTGGREAFF
TGTGCCACCAGCAGAGTTGGGACAGGGGGCCGTGAAGCTTTCTTT
>TRBV19|TRBJ1-2|-|-
CASRGLEGSYPF
TGTGCCAGTAGGGGTTTGGAGGGTAGCTACCCCTTC
>TRBV21-1|TRBJ1-5|few|-
CADLIGSDNQPQHF
TGTGCCGACTTAATTGGCAGCGACAATCAGCCCCAGCATTTT
>TRBV19|TRBJ2-5|-|-
CASIGEGTQYF
TGTGCCAGTATCGGAGAGGGGACCCAGTACTTC
>TRBV7-9|TRBJ2-3|-|-
CASKSGETSTDTQYF
TGTGCCAGCAAATCAGGGGAGACTAGCACAGATACGCAGTATTTT
>TRBV4-2|TRBJ2-5|-|TRBD2
CASSQELAGQETQYF
TGTGCCAGCAGCCAGGAACTAGCGGGGCAAGAGACCCAGTACTTC
>TRBV5-6|TRBJ2-1|-|TRBD2
CASSFELAGGTTYNEQFF
TGTGCCAGCAGCTTTGAACTAGCGGGGGGGACTACCTACAATGAGCAGTTCTTC
>TRBV29-1|TRBJ1-1|once|-
CSVTPPVTNTEAFF
TGCAGCGTTACGCCGCCAGTCACCAACACTGAAGCTTTCTTT
>TRBV28|TRBJ1-4|-|-
CASRGTTSEKLFF
TGTGCCAGCCGAGGGACTACTAGCGAAAAACTGTTTTTT
>TRBV6-5|TRBJ2-1|-|-
CASSYSRKNEQFF
TGTGCCAGCAGTTACTCGAGGAAGAATGAGCAGTTCTTC
>TRBV5-4|TRBJ1-1|-|-
CASSLSTGTEAFF
TGTGCCAGCAGCTTATCCACGGGGACTGAAGCTTTCTTT
>TRBV5-1|TRBJ2-2|-|TRBD1
CASSTWTGGPTGELFF
TGCGCCAGCAGCACTTGGACAGGGGGCCCCACCGGGGAGCTGTTTTTT
>TRBV5-6|TRBJ2-6|few|-
CASSLNSHGANVLTF
TGTGCCAGCAGCTTGAACAGCCATGGGGCCAACGTCCTGACTTTC
>TRBV19|TRBJ1-5|-|TRBD1
CASSEQGMSNQPQHF
TGTGCCAGTAGTGAACAGGGGATGAGCAATCAGCCCCAGCATTTT
>TRBV19|TRBJ1-1|-|-
CASSNRDRMGSEAFF
TGTGCCAGTAGTAACCGGGATAGGATGGGCTCTGAAGCTTTCTTT
>TRBV30|TRBJ1-3|-|-
CAWIKLAGNTIYF
TGTGCCTGGATTAAGTTAGCTGGAAACACCATATATTTT
>TRBV9|TRBJ2-3|-|TRBD2
CASRGGTDTQYF
TGTGCCAGCAGGGGAGGGACAGATACGCAGTATTTT
>TRBV28|TRBJ1-5|-|TRBD1
CASSLRTGISLTSDQPQHF
TGTGCCAGCAGTTTACGGACAGGGATTAGCTTAACGAGCGATCAGCCCCAGCATTTT
>TRBV28|TRBJ1-2|few|-
CASSFSGNYGYTF
TGTGCCAGCAGTTTTTCAGGGAACTATGGCTACACCTTC
>TRBV4-1|TRBJ2-7|-|TRBD1
CASSQGGSGQGLIHEQYF
TGCGCCAGCAGCCAAGGGGGGTCGGGACAGGGGTTGATACACGAGCAGTACTTC
>TRBV19|TRBJ1-1|-|TRBD1
CASRMTGGAQGSSEAFF
TGTGCCAGTAGAATGACAGGGGGCGCGCAGGGATCCTCTGAAGCTTTCTTT
>TRBV30|TRBJ1-6|-|-
CAWSLGRAPLHF
TGTGCCTGGAGTCTCGGGAGGGCACCCCTCCACTTT
>TRBV27|TRBJ1-4|once|-
CASSLGQGRVLGEKLFF
TGTGCCAGCAGTTTGGGGCAGGGGCGGGTTTTGGGCGAAAAACTGTTTTTT
>TRBV19|TRBJ2-5|-|-
CASSTLTSSLETQYF
TGTGCCAGTAGTACCCTCACTAGTTCGCTGGAGACCCAGTACTTC